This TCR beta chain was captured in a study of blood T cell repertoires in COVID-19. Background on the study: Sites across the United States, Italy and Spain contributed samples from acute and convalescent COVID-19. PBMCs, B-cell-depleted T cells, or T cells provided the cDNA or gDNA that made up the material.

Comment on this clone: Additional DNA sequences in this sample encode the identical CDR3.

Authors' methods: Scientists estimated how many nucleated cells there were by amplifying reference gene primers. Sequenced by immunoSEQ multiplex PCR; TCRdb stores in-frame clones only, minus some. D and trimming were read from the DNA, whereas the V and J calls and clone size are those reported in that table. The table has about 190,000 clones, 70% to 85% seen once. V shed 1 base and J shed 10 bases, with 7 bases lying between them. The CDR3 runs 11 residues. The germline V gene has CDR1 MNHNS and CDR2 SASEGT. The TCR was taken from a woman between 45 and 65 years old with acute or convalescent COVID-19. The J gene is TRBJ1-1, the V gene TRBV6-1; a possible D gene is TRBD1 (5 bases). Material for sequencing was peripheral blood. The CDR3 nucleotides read TGTGCCAGCAGTGAAGGCAGGGCAGCTTTCTTT. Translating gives CASSEGRAAFF.